The 27 T cell receptor beta chains reported below all come from one sample, sequenced in a study of radiation and T cells in renal cell carcinoma. Time point described: blood 2 weeks post-SBRT. Indicated treatment: 15 Gy SBRT to primary tumor, nephrectomy 4 weeks later. TCRdb's table, derived via immunoSEQ multiplex PCR, lists solely in-frame clones and lacks some. The table includes roughly 140,000 clones, approximately 86% detected once. Specimen: blood, collected from a patient whose treatment included radiotherapy and nephrectomy. Receptors were obtained from a woman aged 45-59 years with renal cell carcinoma.

The chain combines TRBV19 with TRBJ2-5, with TRBD1 matching 10 bases. The CDR3 is 13 amino acids. Germline V CDR1 and CDR2: LNHDA, SQIVND (reference sequence). The junction had 8 bases not matched to a gene; V was cut back by 11 bases and J by 5 bases. Written as DNA, the CDR3 is TGTGCCTGCGGGACAGGGGCGTATGAGACCCAGTACTTC. Its protein product is CACGTGAYETQYF.

CDR3 sequence (DNA): TGCGCCAGCAGCTTGGTCGTCCCCACCGGGGAGCTGTTTTTT. This translates into CASSLVVPTGELFF. The rearrangement uses TRBV5-1 and TRBJ2-2; D gene ambiguous. From germline, CDR1 is SGHRS and CDR2 YFSETQ. The CDR3 is 14 amino acids. V shed 0 bases and J shed 4 bases, with 7 bases lying between them.

V and J are TRBV7-8 and TRBJ2-3; D not resolved. Germline V CDR1 and CDR2: SGHVS, FQNEAQ. The V end was cut by 4 bases, the J end by 5 bases, with 16 bases between. This CDR3 region has 15 residues. The CDR3 region is CASSSTVRKLDTQYF. The DNA for the CDR3 is TGTGCCAGCAGCTCTACCGTAAGGAAGTTAGATACGCAGTATTTT.

The chain carries TRBV5-1 and TRBJ2-2; D might be TRBD2 (6 bases). Germline V gene sequence: CDR1 SGHRS, CDR2 YFSETQ. Deletions cut 1 base from V and 0 bases from J, with 13 bases between. The CDR3 totals 17 residues. CDR3 DNA: TGCGCCAGCAGCTTGATACGGGGGAATACGAACACCGGGGAGCTGTTTTTT. This translates into CASSLIRGNTNTGELFF.

V and J are TRBV6-4 and TRBJ2-1; 7 bases are a match to TRBD2. This CDR3 spans 13 amino acids. CDR1 is MRHNA, CDR2 SNTAGT, per germline. V lost 8 bases to trimming and J lost 8 bases; unmatched junction nucleotides: 9. This CDR3 reads CASGLELGYEQFF. As DNA, the CDR3 is TGTGCCAGCGGACTAGAACTAGGCTATGAGCAGTTCTTC.

This clone was seen a few times. The V and J genes are TRBV7-2 and TRBJ2-3, with D unclear. The CDR3 has 12 amino acids. Trimming stripped 4 bases from V and 6 bases from J, with 8 bases between. CDR1 is SGHTA, CDR2 FQGNSA, per germline. The CDR3 DNA reads TGTGCCAGCAGCTCGACACGGGATACGCAGTATTTT. Translation gives CASSSTRDTQYF. The variable domain in full, with the rest retrieved from reference TRBV7-2 and TRBJ2-3, is GAGVSQSPSNKVTEKGKDVELRCDPISGHTALYWYRQSLGQGLEFLIYFQGNSAPDKSGLPSDRFSAERTGGSVSTLTIQRTQQEDSAVYLCASSSTRDTQYFGPGTRLTVL.

The rearrangement links TRBV2 to TRBJ2-7; D is possibly TRBD1 (6 bases). The CDR3 has 10 amino acids. From germline, CDR1 is SNHLY and CDR2 FYNNEI. The V gene lost 10 bases and the J gene lost 5 bases, with 9 bases spanning the gap. The CDR3 coding sequence is TGTGCCAACAGGGCCAACGAGCAGTACTTC. The encoded protein is CANRANEQYF.

The rearrangement uses TRBV30 and TRBJ1-1; the D is unclear. CDR1 is GTSNPN and CDR2 is SVGIG in the germline V gene (reference sequence). This CDR3 has 13 residues. Between the trimmed V and J ends, which lost 2 bases and 0 bases, there was a span of 7 bases. CDR3 amino acids: CAWSYQVNTEAFF. The DNA for the CDR3 is TGTGCCTGGAGTTATCAGGTGAACACTGAAGCTTTCTTT.

The CDR3 sequence: CASSFGGVSGNTIYF. CDR3 nucleotide sequence: TGCGCCAGCAGCTTTGGGGGGGTCTCTGGAAACACCATATATTTT. This chain uses TRBV5-1 with TRBJ1-3; D might be TRBD1 (5 bases). The V gene's germline CDR1 is SGHRS and CDR2 YFSETQ. The CDR3 runs to 15 residues. Trimming took off 2 bases at V and 0 bases at J, with 9 bases between the two ends.

Here the CDR3 DNA reads TGTGCCAGCAAACCGACAGAGGCCAACGTCCTGACTTTC. It is translated as CASKPTEANVLTF. V is TRBV18 and J is TRBJ2-6, with D perhaps matching TRBD1 (5 bases). Germline CDR1 KGHSH, CDR2 LQKENI. This CDR3 spans 13 amino acids. Trimming left V 8 bases short and J 6 bases short, with 11 bases between.

This clone was seen only once. This rearrangement joins TRBV19 to TRBJ2-7, with 10 bases aligning to TRBD2. The CDR3 consists of 13 residues. The germline V gene has CDR1 LNHDA and CDR2 SQIVND (reference sequence). V shed 6 bases, J shed 5 bases, and the junction held 4 bases outside the gene matches. This CDR3 is CASRLAGVNEQYF. The CDR3, as DNA: TGTGCCAGTAGGCTAGCGGGGGTCAACGAGCAGTACTTC.

The chain has TRBV6-5 and TRBJ1-2, with D possibly being TRBD1 (5 bases). Trimming removed 4 bases from V and 6 bases from J, with 15 bases in between. CDR1 and CDR2 from the germline V gene are MNHEY and SVGAGI. The CDR3 is 14 residues long. This CDR3 reads CASSSSQGGNGYTF. As DNA, the CDR3 is TGTGCCAGCAGTTCATCCCAGGGCGGAAATGGCTACACCTTC.

V gene TRBV6-1 combines with J gene TRBJ2-3; D remains unclear. CDR1 and CDR2 from the germline V gene are MNHNS and SASEGT. The V and J ends lost 3 bases and 3 bases respectively, with 19 bases between them. This CDR3 spans 17 amino acids. CDR3 nucleotide sequence: TGTGCCAGCAGTGATAATCCCTGGGCCCTCGGAACAGATACGCAGTATTTT. Translating it yields CASSDNPWALGTDTQYF.

The chain carries TRBV9 and TRBJ2-5; TRBD2 is a possible D gene (7 bases). Germline lookup yields CDR1 SGDLS and CDR2 YYNGEE. V was shortened by 4 bases and J by 5 bases, with 18 bases between the two germline ends. The CDR3 sequence is 15 residues long. The CDR3 loop is CASSPQAGARETQYF. DNA for the CDR3: TGTGCCAGCAGCCCCCAGGCGGGGGCCCGGGAGACCCAGTACTTC.

The chain recombines TRBV6-6 with TRBJ2-2; 11 nucleotides match TRBD1. The CDR3 length is 15 residues. Germline values: CDR1 MNHNY, CDR2 SVGAGI (reference sequence). Trimming cost V 0 bases and J 6 bases; bases outside gene matches: 0. The DNA for the CDR3 is TGTGCCAGCAGTTACTCGGGACAGGGGGCCGGGGAGCTGTTTTTT. Translating it yields CASSYSGQGAGELFF.

This rearrangement joins TRBV19 to TRBJ2-5; 11 bases are shared with TRBD2. The length of the CDR3 is 14 residues. The germline V gene has CDR1 LNHDA and CDR2 SQIVND (reference sequence). Unmatched junction bases numbered 3, after V lost 7 bases and J lost 2 bases. CDR3 coding DNA: TGTGCCAGTAAGACTAGCGGGGCACAAGAGACCCAGTACTTC. Encoded protein: CASKTSGAQETQYF.

This clone was detected only a few times. One junction end does not reproduce the germline sequence, and a read error may be involved. This rearrangement joins TRBV7-7 to TRBJ1-3, with a possible D match to TRBD1 (6 bases). The germline CDR1 and CDR2 sequences are SSHAT and FNYEAQ (reference sequence). This CDR3 is built from 14 residues. CDR3 coding DNA: TGTGCTAGCAGCGCAACAGGGTCTGGAAACACCATATATTTT. Amino acid sequence: CASSATGSGNTIYF.

This chain connects TRBV14 to TRBJ2-1, with D tentatively TRBD1 or TRBD2 (5 bases each). V was cut by 1 base and J by 6 bases, with 13 bases left in between. The CDR3 is 15 amino acids. Germline CDR1 SGHDN, CDR2 FVKESK. CDR3 amino acids: CASSQVTARVNEQFF. CDR3 DNA: TGTGCCAGCAGCCAAGTGACAGCGCGGGTCAATGAGCAGTTCTTC.

The chain combines TRBV6-5 with TRBJ2-3; D is undetermined. V gave up 1 base and J gave up 3 bases, with 8 bases separating them. The CDR3 is made up of 14 amino acids. CDR1 MNHEY and CDR2 SVGAGI come from the germline V gene. As DNA, the CDR3 is TGTGCCAGCAGTTACTACGGCGGAACAGATACGCAGTATTTT. Translated, it gives CASSYYGGTDTQYF.

The chain uses TRBV7-2 and TRBJ2-5; D is unresolved. V was pared by 2 bases and J by 4 bases, with 2 bases between. CDR1 and CDR2 (germline): SGHTA, FQGNSA. This CDR3 spans 11 amino acids. CDR3 DNA sequence: TGTGCCAGCAGCTTAACAGAGACCCAGTACTTC. Translation: CASSLTETQYF.

A remark on this clone: The same CDR3 can be traced to other DNA sequences in this sample. V usage is TRBV5-1 and J usage is TRBJ1-2, with 8 bases aligning to TRBD1. Germline trimming cut 4 bases from V and 6 bases from J; bases unmatched to any gene: 5. Germline CDR1 and CDR2: SGHRS and YFSETQ. This CDR3 spans 13 amino acids. The CDR3: CASSLGQGDGYTF. DNA for the CDR3: TGCGCCAGCAGCCTCGGACAGGGCGATGGCTACACCTTC.

This clone turned up a few times. The chain recombines TRBV9 with TRBJ1-5; the match to TRBD1 covers 7 bases. CDR3 size: 16 residues. The germline V gene encodes CDR1 SGDLS and CDR2 YYNGEE. V shed 0 bases, J shed 5 bases, and the junction held 8 bases outside the gene matches. The CDR3 loop reads CASSVGGDSSYQPQHF. The DNA of the CDR3 is TGTGCCAGCAGCGTAGGGGGGGACAGTAGTTATCAGCCCCAGCATTTT. The full variable domain, its missing parts supplied by reference TRBV9 and TRBJ1-5, is DSGVTQTPKHLITATGQRVTLRCSPRSGDLSVYWYQQSLDQGLQFLIQYYNGEERAKGNILERFSAQQFPDLHSELNLSSLELGDSALYFCASSVGGDSSYQPQHFGDGTRLSIL.

The rearrangement uses TRBV5-1 and TRBJ1-1; D might be TRBD1 (6 bases). V shed 0 bases and J shed 6 bases, with 12 bases lying between them. In germline, CDR1 is SGHRS, CDR2 YFSETQ. The CDR3 length is 14 residues. This chain's CDR3 is CASSLDRVGAEAFF. CDR3 DNA sequence: TGCGCCAGCAGCTTGGACAGGGTTGGGGCTGAAGCTTTCTTT.

The rearrangement links TRBV5-6 to TRBJ2-2; 9 bases line up with TRBD2. This CDR3 has 15 residues. J was trimmed by 4 bases and V by 2 bases; bases with no gene match: 3. Germline CDR1 is SGHDT and CDR2 is YYEEEE. The CDR3 spells CASSLPSGVTGELFF. The CDR3 DNA is TGTGCCAGCAGCTTACCTAGCGGGGTCACCGGGGAGCTGTTTTTT.

The chain couples TRBV6-6 to TRBJ2-3, with 7 bases fitting TRBD2. This CDR3 contains 16 residues. Germline V CDR1 and CDR2: MNHNY, SVGAGI (reference sequence). V lost 5 bases to trimming and J lost 3 bases; unmatched junction nucleotides: 11. CDR3 nucleotide sequence: TGTGCCAGCAGTGGGGGGGATAGCGGGCTAACAGATACGCAGTATTTT. The encoded protein is CASSGGDSGLTDTQYF.

The rearrangement joins TRBV7-8 to TRBJ2-5, with D unclear. CDR1 is SGHVS, CDR2 FQNEAQ, per germline. With 2 bases removed from V and 5 bases from J, the gap between germline ends came to 3 bases. The CDR3 has 11 residues. CDR3 DNA: TGTGCCAGCAGCTTACTGGAGACCCAGTACTTC. Protein product: CASSLLETQYF.

CDR3 DNA: TGTGCCAGCAGCCCAAGACCGCGCAATCAGCCCCAGCATTTT. This translates into CASSPRPRNQPQHF. V usage is TRBV11-3 and J usage is TRBJ1-5; D remains ambiguous. The CDR3 contains 14 residues. Per germline, CDR1 SGHNT and CDR2 YENEEA. V lost 5 bases, J lost 2 bases, and 10 bases lay in between.